Presented here are 6 T cell receptor beta chains from one specimen sequenced in a study of T-cell reconstitution after alpha-beta-depleted transplantation in children. Unique molecular identifiers were used to barcode this TCRbeta library. Using its own MiXCR run on the PCR reads, TCRdb lists one record per CDR3 protein. The data hold about 400,000 distinct CDR3 sequences, with 20% observed a single time. The sample was PBMCs from the stem cell graft donor, taken from the stem cell graft. The receptor source for this set is a human donor who donated a stem cell graft to a child with acute myeloid leukemia.

This chain uses TRBV25-1 with TRBJ2-5; 7 bases fit TRBD1. The CDR3 length is 15 residues. Germline values: CDR1 MGHDK, CDR2 SYGVNS. V was clipped by 2 bases and J by 5 bases; unmatched bases: 8. The CDR3 DNA reads TGTGCCAGCAGTGAACCGACAGGGACGGGGGAGACCCAGTACTTC. It yields the protein CASSEPTGTGETQYF.

This clonotype showed up many times. The chain joins TRBV20-1 to TRBJ2-7, with D unresolved. Germline CDR1 and CDR2: DFQATT and SNEGSKA (reference sequence). The CDR3 has 12 amino acids. Trimming took 0 bases from V and 3 from J, leaving 6 bases between them. CDR3 loop: CSARDRIYEQYF. CDR3 DNA sequence: TGCAGTGCTAGAGACCGAATCTACGAGCAGTACTTC.

The chain combines TRBV29-1 with TRBJ1-4; 7 positions match TRBD1. Trimming cost V 4 bases and J 8 bases; bases outside gene matches: 13. From germline, CDR1 is SQVTM and CDR2 ANQGSEA. There are 15 residues in the CDR3. The CDR3 here is CSVVVTVTGFEKLFF. In DNA, the CDR3 is TGCAGCGTTGTCGTGACCGTGACAGGGTTCGAAAAACTGTTTTTT.

V gene TRBV5-1 combines with J gene TRBJ2-4; 10 nucleotides agree with TRBD1. Germline CDR1 SGHRS, CDR2 YFSETQ. The CDR3 runs to 14 residues. V dropped 4 bases and J dropped 6; count of bases not matched to a gene: 4. The CDR3 DNA reads TGCGCCAGCAGCCGCCGGGACAGGGGAAACATTCAGTACTTC. Residues: CASSRRDRGNIQYF.

The chain couples TRBV5-1 to TRBJ2-1, with D perhaps given as TRBD1 or TRBD2 (5 bases each). The V and J ends lost 4 bases and 7 bases respectively, with 15 bases between them. The CDR3 is made up of 14 amino acids. Germline lookup yields CDR1 SGHRS and CDR2 YFSETQ. In DNA, the CDR3 is TGCGCCAGCAGCCCGGACGGATGGGGGAATGAGCAGTTCTTC. It codes for CASSPDGWGNEQFF.

Only a few counts were recorded for this clonotype. The chain recombines TRBV7-2 with TRBJ2-5; TRBD2 aligns across 11 bases. The CDR3 is 15 residues long. Trimming at V came to 6 bases and at J to 2 bases, leaving 5 bases not matched to a gene. Germline values: CDR1 SGHTA, CDR2 FQGNSA. DNA for the CDR3: TGTGCCAGCAGTCTACTAGCGGGAGCTCAAGAGACCCAGTACTTC. This codes for CASSLLAGAQETQYF.